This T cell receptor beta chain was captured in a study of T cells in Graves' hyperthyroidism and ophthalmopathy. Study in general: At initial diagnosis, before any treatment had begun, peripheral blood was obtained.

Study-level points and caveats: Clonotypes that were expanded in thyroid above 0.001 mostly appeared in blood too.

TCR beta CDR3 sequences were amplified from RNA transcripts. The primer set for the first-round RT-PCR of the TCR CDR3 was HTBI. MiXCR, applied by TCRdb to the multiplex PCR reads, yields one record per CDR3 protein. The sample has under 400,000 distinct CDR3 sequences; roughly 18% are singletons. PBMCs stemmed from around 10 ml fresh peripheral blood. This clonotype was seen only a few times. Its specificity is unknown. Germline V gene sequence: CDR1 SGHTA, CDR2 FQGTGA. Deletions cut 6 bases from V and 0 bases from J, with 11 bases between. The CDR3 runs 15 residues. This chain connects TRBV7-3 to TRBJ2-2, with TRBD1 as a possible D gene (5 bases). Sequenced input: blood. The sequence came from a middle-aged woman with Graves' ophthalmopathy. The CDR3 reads CASRSTGPNTGELFF. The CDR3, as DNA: TGTGCCAGCAGGTCTACAGGCCCGAACACCGGGGAGCTGTTTTTT.